This T cell receptor beta chain was recorded in a study of blood T cell repertoires in COVID-19. The wider study: The United States, Italy and Spain supplied acute and convalescent COVID-19 samples. The cDNA or gDNA used as material had been derived from T cells, B-cell-depleted T cells, or PBMCs.

Per the authors' pipeline: Cell counts per sample came from amplifying reference gene primers. TCRdb's copy holds only in-frame clones and misses some; the assay was immunoSEQ multiplex PCR. V, J and clone size were drawn from that table, and D and trimming were deduced from the DNA. Of 85,000 to 95,000 clones in the sample, about 78% are singletons; the top ten hold roughly 14%. Trimming removed 5 bases from V and 0 bases from J; junction bases left unmatched: 3. This CDR3 has 15 amino acids. Germline CDR1 is SGHRS and CDR2 is YFSETQ. The source is a woman aged 80 or over with acute or convalescent COVID-19. Sequenced sample: peripheral blood. The chain couples TRBV5-1 to TRBJ2-1; 9 bases map to TRBD2. CDR3 loop: CASSSGGFSYNEQFF. The CDR3 coding sequence is TGCGCCAGCAGTAGCGGGGGTTTCTCCTACAATGAGCAGTTCTTC.